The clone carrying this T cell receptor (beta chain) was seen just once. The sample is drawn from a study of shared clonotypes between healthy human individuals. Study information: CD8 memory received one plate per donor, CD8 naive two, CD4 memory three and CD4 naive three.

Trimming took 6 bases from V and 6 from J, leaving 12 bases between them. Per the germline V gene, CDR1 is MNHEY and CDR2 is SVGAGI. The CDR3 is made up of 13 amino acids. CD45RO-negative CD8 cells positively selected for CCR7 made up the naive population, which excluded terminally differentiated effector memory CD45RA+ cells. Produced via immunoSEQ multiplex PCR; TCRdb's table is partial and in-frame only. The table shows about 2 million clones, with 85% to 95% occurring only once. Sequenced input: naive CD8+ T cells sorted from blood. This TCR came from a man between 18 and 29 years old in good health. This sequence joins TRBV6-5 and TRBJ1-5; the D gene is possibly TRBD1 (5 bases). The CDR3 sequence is CASSPGRAQPQHF. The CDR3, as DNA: TGTGCCAGCAGCCCAGGGAGAGCTCAGCCCCAGCATTTT.